This TCR beta chain was profiled in a study of cytotoxic CD8 clonotypes in ibrutinib-treated CLL (dated by TCRdb to the early 2020s). The study in broad terms: The cohort included roughly 15 treatment-naive and approximately twelve relapsed/refractory patients; roughly 17 were IGHV unmutated. The response samples were drawn at a median of roughly twelve months into treatment, with a range of about 6 to 40 months. Of the 86 people in the trial, about 25 had longitudinal samples available. An average of around 260,000 productive templates and approximately 90,000 productive rearrangements was obtained per sample. Cryopreserved peripheral blood mononuclear cells were obtained before treatment, at response, and at either sustained remission or disease progression. Partial responses were observed in approximately 24 patients and complete responses in 2; after a median follow-up of about 69 months, remission was maintained in 15 or so patients and progression was observed in approximately twelve. All remission and progressive disease samples were collected while patients were still receiving ibrutinib. Overall study results and their limits: Sampling times were not matched between sustained-remission and progressing patients, and lymph node repertoires were not studied. Public clonotypes were rare and either contracted or stayed stable during treatment, and the rise in clonality at ibrutinib response reflected the expansion of private clonotypes. Clonality increased at ibrutinib response, stayed stable in sustained remission, and fell back toward baseline at progression. Baseline clonality was found to be higher than that of age-matched healthy donors and was strongly correlated with circulating CD8+ T-cell counts.

The time point label corresponds to: 12 months on ibrutinib. For TCR beta library preparation, about 2 micrograms of genomic DNA were isolated from cryopreserved PBMCs. High-throughput TCR beta sequencing was performed on longitudinal blood samples from CLL patients receiving ibrutinib monotherapy. The patients were enrolled in a single-center, open-label phase 2 trial of ibrutinib monotherapy. Each clonotype received, on average, around 10x coverage in deep resolution sequencing performed on a MiSeq, where the target depth lay between 1 in 1 million and 1 in 200,000 T cells. TCR beta libraries were generated with the immunoSEQ hsTCRB Kit. The paper's processing steps were these. ImmunoSEQ Data Assistant and ImmunoSEQ Analyzer were used for data analysis, and V, D and J genes were assigned according to IMGT definitions. Clonality, which ranges from 0 to 1, was calculated by subtracting the normalized Shannon entropy of productive rearrangement frequencies from one. Public clonotype analysis was restricted to overrepresented clonotypes comprising at least 0.05% of each patient's repertoire. Thirteen age-matched healthy donor repertoires from immuneACCESS served as clonality controls. This immuneACCESS table, as held by TCRdb, lists in-frame sequences with V and J called but not all clones. Of the missing ones, under half trace to an unresolved V gene in checked studies; the others have no known cause. That table gives V, J and clone size, and the DNA gave D and trimming. The sample includes roughly 51,000 clones, with 53% observed a single time. Approximately 29% of the sample rests with the top ten.

V loses 0 bases of germline sequence and J loses 0 bases, and the interval between the two ends is 13 bases. CDR1 and CDR2, per the germline V gene, are SGHRS and YFSETQ. Including cysteine and phenylalanine, the CDR3 has 17 amino acids. Just CDR3 DNA is preserved here, 51 bases in frame from base 1. Comment on this clone: Its antigen is unknown. No base qualities exist here, and no much larger clone lies one base off it.

This specimen consisted of PBMCs, obtained after 12 months of ibrutinib treatment. The V gene is TRBV5-1 and the J gene is TRBJ2-1; perhaps TRBD1 is the D gene, with 7 bases matching. The clonotype comes from a human donor with chronic lymphocytic leukemia. The CDR3 corresponds to CASSLDPRDSSYNEQFF. Here is the DNA: TGCGCCAGCAGCTTGGACCCGCGGGACAGCTCCTACAATGAGCAGTTCTTC.